These T cell receptor beta chains were read from a single sample in a study of shared clonotypes between healthy human individuals. TCRdb's table, derived via immunoSEQ multiplex PCR, lists solely in-frame clones and lacks some. This sample has fewer than 200,000 clones; approximately 95% occur once, and the top ten carry 0.067%. Sequenced sample: naive CD4+ T cells sorted from blood. The receptors stem from a young woman in good health. The CDR3 runs from the conserved cysteine through the conserved F or W. A D gene is named only where the DNA matches it firmly. Size is omitted from some rows. Given values are once, few, many or a class for expanded clones.

abundance: -; len: 18; d_gene: -; v_gene: TRBV7-9; j_gene: TRBJ1-1; CDR3nt: TGTGCCAGCAGCTTAGTTTATCAGGGGAGATGGGTCGGCACTGAAGCTTTCTTT; CDR3aa: CASSLVYQGRWVGTEAFF
abundance: -; len: 14; d_gene: TRBD2; v_gene: TRBV28; j_gene: TRBJ2-3; CDR3nt: TGTGCCACCAAGGGACTAGCGGGGACAGATACGCAGTATTTT; CDR3aa: CATKGLAGTDTQYF
abundance: -; len: 16; d_gene: -; v_gene: TRBV7-9; j_gene: TRBJ1-6; CDR3nt: TGTGCCAGCAGCTTAGGGCCCACCAACTATAATTCACCCCTCCACTTT; CDR3aa: CASSLGPTNYNSPLHF
abundance: -; len: 15; d_gene: -; v_gene: TRBV5-6; j_gene: TRBJ2-7; CDR3nt: TGTGCCAGCAGCTTGATAACACTCCCCGCCTACGAGCAGTACTTC; CDR3aa: CASSLITLPAYEQYF
abundance: -; len: 13; d_gene: -; v_gene: TRBV27; j_gene: TRBJ1-1; CDR3nt: TGTGCCAGCAGTTTAGGCTGGAACACTGAAGCTTTCTTT; CDR3aa: CASSLGWNTEAFF
abundance: -; len: 14; d_gene: -; v_gene: TRBV5-1; j_gene: TRBJ1-1; CDR3nt: TGCGCCAGCAGCTTGGCCGCAGCGAACACTGAAGCTTTCTTT; CDR3aa: CASSLAAANTEAFF
abundance: -; len: 13; d_gene: -; v_gene: TRBV10-3; j_gene: TRBJ2-7; CDR3nt: TGTGCCATCAGTGGGGCAGAGGCTTACGAGCAGTACTTC; CDR3aa: CAISGAEAYEQYF
abundance: once; len: 19; d_gene: TRBD2; v_gene: TRBV28; j_gene: TRBJ2-1; CDR3nt: TGTGCCAGCAGTTTTAGCCACCAGGGACTAGCGGGAGGTAGGAATGAGCAGTTCTTC; CDR3aa: CASSFSHQGLAGGRNEQFF
abundance: -; len: 17; d_gene: TRBD1; v_gene: TRBV7-8; j_gene: TRBJ2-7; CDR3nt: TGTGCCAGCAGCCCCAGATTGACAGGGAAACGATCCTACGAGCAGTACTTC; CDR3aa: CASSPRLTGKRSYEQYF
abundance: -; len: 14; d_gene: -; v_gene: TRBV7-9; j_gene: TRBJ2-7; CDR3nt: TGTGCCAGCAGCTCTTCGACCCGAGCCTACGAGCAGTACTTC; CDR3aa: CASSSSTRAYEQYF
abundance: -; len: 13; d_gene: -; v_gene: TRBV28; j_gene: TRBJ2-7; CDR3nt: TGTGCCAGCAGTCCAGACCTTAACTACGAGCAGTACTTC; CDR3aa: CASSPDLNYEQYF
abundance: -; len: 13; d_gene: -; v_gene: TRBV4-2; j_gene: TRBJ2-2; CDR3nt: TGTGCCAGTCGGGACGGAAGCACCGGGGAGCTGTTTTTT; CDR3aa: CASRDGSTGELFF
abundance: few; len: 13; d_gene: -; v_gene: TRBV4-1; j_gene: TRBJ2-7; CDR3nt: TGCGCCAGCAGCCAAGTCTTAGGGCCCGAGCAGTACTTC; CDR3aa: CASSQVLGPEQYF
abundance: -; len: 14; d_gene: -; v_gene: TRBV25-1; j_gene: TRBJ2-5; CDR3nt: TGTGCCAGCAGTGACCGGTCGTACCAAGAGACCCAGTACTTC; CDR3aa: CASSDRSYQETQYF
abundance: -; len: 15; d_gene: -; v_gene: TRBV18; j_gene: TRBJ2-5; CDR3nt: TGTGCCAGCTCACCTTTCGCCACAGACCAAGAGACCCAGTACTTC; CDR3aa: CASSPFATDQETQYF
abundance: -; len: 16; d_gene: TRBD2; v_gene: TRBV7-3; j_gene: TRBJ2-1; CDR3nt: TGTGCCAGCAGCTTAACTGGCCAGCGGGGGGACAATGAGCAGTTCTTC; CDR3aa: CASSLTGQRGDNEQFF
abundance: -; len: 15; d_gene: TRBD1; v_gene: TRBV28; j_gene: TRBJ1-2; CDR3nt: TGTGCCAGCAGTGGACAGGGGGGATTAAACTATGGCTACACCTTC; CDR3aa: CASSGQGGLNYGYTF